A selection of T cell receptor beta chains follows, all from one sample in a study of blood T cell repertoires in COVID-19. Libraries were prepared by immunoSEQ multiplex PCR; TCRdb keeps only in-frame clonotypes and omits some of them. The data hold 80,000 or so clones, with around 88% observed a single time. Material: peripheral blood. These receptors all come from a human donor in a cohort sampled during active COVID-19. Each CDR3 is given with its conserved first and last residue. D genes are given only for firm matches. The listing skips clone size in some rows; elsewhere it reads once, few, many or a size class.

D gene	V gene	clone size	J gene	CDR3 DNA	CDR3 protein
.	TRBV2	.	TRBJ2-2	TGTGCCAGCAGTGATATTACTCCGAACACCGGGGAGCTGTTTTTT	CASSDITPNTGELFF
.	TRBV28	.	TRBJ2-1	TGTGCCACCGGAGGGAGCGGCCACTCCTACAATGAGCAGTTCTTC	CATGGSGHSYNEQFF
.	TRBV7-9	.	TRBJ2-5	TGTGCCAGCAGTTATGCCGGTGACAGGGAGACCCAGTACTTC	CASSYAGDRETQYF
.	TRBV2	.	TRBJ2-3	TGTGCCAGCAGTGAGAGAGAAGGCGGGTATATAGATACGCAGTATTTT	CASSEREGGYIDTQYF
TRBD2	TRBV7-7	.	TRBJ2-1	TGTGCCAGCAGCTTAGGACTAGCGGGAGCTGAGCAGTTCTTC	CASSLGLAGAEQFF
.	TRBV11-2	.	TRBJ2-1	TGTGCCAGCAGCTTAGACGCAGGACTCCGTGGTGAGCAGTTCTTC	CASSLDAGLRGEQFF
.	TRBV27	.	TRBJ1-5	TGTGCCAGCAGCCCGGTGAGGTTGAACAATCAGCCCCAGCATTTT	CASSPVRLNNQPQHF
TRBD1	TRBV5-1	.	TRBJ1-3	TGCGCCAGCAGCGAGGACAGGGGCCTAATCTCTGGAAACACCATATATTTT	CASSEDRGLISGNTIYF
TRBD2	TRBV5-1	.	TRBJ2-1	TGCGCCAGCAGCCTTAAGACTAGCGGGAGGGCCAATGAGCAGTTCTTC	CASSLKTSGRANEQFF
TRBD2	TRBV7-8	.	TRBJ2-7	TGTGCCAGCAGCTTCGAGACTAGCGGGGCGGTCTACGAGCAGTACTTC	CASSFETSGAVYEQYF
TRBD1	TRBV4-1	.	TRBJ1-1	TGCGCCAGCAGCCTATGGGACAGGGTGAACACTGAAGCTTTCTTT	CASSLWDRVNTEAFF
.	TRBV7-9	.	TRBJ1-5	TGTGCCAGCAGCTCAGGTAGCAATCAGCCCCAGCATTTT	CASSSGSNQPQHF
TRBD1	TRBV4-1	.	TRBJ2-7	TGCGCCAGCAGCCAGACGGACAGGTCCGGGTACGAGCAGTACTTC	CASSQTDRSGYEQYF
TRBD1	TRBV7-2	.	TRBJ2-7	TGTGCCAGCAGCTCGGGGACAGCGGCCTACGAGCAGTACTTC	CASSSGTAAYEQYF
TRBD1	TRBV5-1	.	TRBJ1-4	TGCGCCAGCAGTGACTTGGACAGGGCTAATGAAAAACTGTTTTTT	CASSDLDRANEKLFF
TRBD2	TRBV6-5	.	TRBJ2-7	TGTGCCAGCAGGGGACTAGCGGGGATCTACGAGCAGTACTTC	CASRGLAGIYEQYF
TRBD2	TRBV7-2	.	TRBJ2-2	TGTGCCAGCAGCCCGCGTCTAGCGGGGGCCGGGGAGCTGTTTTTT	CASSPRLAGAGELFF
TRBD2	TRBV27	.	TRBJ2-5	TGTGCCAGCAGTTCTTGGGGACTAAAACTGGAAGAGACCCAGTACTTC	CASSSWGLKLEETQYF
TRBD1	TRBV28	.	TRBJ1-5	TGTGCCAGCAGTTCCCAACGACAGGGGTTTAATCAGCCCCAGCATTTT	CASSSQRQGFNQPQHF
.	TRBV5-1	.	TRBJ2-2	TGCGCCAGCTGGGGGGACTCCTACACCGGGGAGCTGTTTTTT	CASWGDSYTGELFF
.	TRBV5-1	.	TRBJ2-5	TGCGCCAGCAGCTTGGGGCAGCAAGAGACCCAGTACTTC	CASSLGQQETQYF
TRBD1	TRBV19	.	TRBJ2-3	TGTGCCAGTAGTAAGTGGGACAGCCGCACAGATACGCAGTATTTT	CASSKWDSRTDTQYF
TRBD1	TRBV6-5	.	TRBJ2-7	TGTGCCAGCACAGGGACAGGGGGTTTATACGAGCAGTACTTC	CASTGTGGLYEQYF
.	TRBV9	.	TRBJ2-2	TGTGCCAGCAGCGCTATATTGGGGGGCGGGGAGCTGTTTTTT	CASSAILGGGELFF
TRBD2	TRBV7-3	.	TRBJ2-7	TGTGCCAGCAGCCCAAGCGGGGGACTTTCCTACGAGCAGTACTTC	CASSPSGGLSYEQYF
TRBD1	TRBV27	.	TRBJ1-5	TGTGCCAGCAGTTTATCGGGACAGGGTTGGAATCAGCCCCAGCATTTT	CASSLSGQGWNQPQHF
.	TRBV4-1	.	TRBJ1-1	TGCGCCAGCAGCCAACGGGGGGATCAGAGCACTGAAGCTTTCTTT	CASSQRGDQSTEAFF
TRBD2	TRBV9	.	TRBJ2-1	TGTGCCAGCAGCTCCCTAGCGGGAGGGGGGGTTGAGCAGTTCTTC	CASSSLAGGGVEQFF
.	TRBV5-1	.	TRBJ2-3	TGCGCCAGCAGCTCGCCAACTCGTTCAGATACGCAGTATTTT	CASSSPTRSDTQYF
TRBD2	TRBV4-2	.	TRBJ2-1	TGTGCCAGCAGCCGGAAAGGACTAGCGGGTAACAATGAGCAGTTCTTC	CASSRKGLAGNNEQFF
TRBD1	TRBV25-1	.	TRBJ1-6	TGTGCCAGCAGTGGGCGCCTGACAGGGGTCAATTCACCCCTCCACTTT	CASSGRLTGVNSPLHF
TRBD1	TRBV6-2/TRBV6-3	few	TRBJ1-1	TGTGCCAGCAGTAGACGACAGGGGGCAGGTGAAGCTTTCTTT	CASSRRQGAGEAFF
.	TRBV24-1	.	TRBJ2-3	TGTGCCACCAGTGCCGTAACAGGAAGCACAGATACGCAGTATTTT	CATSAVTGSTDTQYF
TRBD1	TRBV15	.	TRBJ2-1	TGTGCCACCAGCAGAGATCGGGACAGGGCCTACAATGAGCAGTTCTTC	CATSRDRDRAYNEQFF
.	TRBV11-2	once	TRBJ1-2	TGTGCCAGCAGCTTCTCAGGGGATTCTGGCTATGGCTACACCTTC	CASSFSGDSGYGYTF
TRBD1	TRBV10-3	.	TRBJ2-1	TGTGCCATTCAGGGGGCGAAGGGACCCAATGAGCAGTTCTTC	CAIQGAKGPNEQFF
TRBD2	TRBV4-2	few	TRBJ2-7	TGTGCCAGCAGCCAAGGCCCCAGCGGGAGTGCGGACGAGCAGTACTTC	CASSQGPSGSADEQYF
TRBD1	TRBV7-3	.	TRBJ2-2	TGTGCCAGCAGGGGGACAGGGGGCCGCACCGGGGAGCTGTTTTTT	CASRGTGGRTGELFF
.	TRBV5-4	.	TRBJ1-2	TGTGCCAGCAGCTTGGGCGGAGGGGACTACAACTATGGCTACACCTTC	CASSLGGGDYNYGYTF
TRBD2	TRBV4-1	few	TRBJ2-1	TGCGCCAGCAGCCCACTAGCGGGACCCTACAATGAGCAGTTCTTC	CASSPLAGPYNEQFF
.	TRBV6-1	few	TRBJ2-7	TGTGCCAGCAGTGAATCGGGGGGCCCCTACGAGCAGTACTTC	CASSESGGPYEQYF
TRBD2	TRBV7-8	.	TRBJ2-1	TGTGCCAGCAGCATTGGACTAGCGAGGTATGAGCAGTTCTTC	CASSIGLARYEQFF